This TCR beta chain was obtained from a study of cytomegalovirus exposure and HLA in healthy donors (dated by TCRdb to about 2017). For the wider study: An earlier analysis of roughly 630 of the donors reported roughly 300 Gb of sequence data and 117 million unique TCR beta sequences from roughly 180 million T cells. A later genetic analysis took genome-wide SNP genotypes for about 55% of the 666 donors and used that subset as a discovery cohort. HLA typing included class I and class II loci at four-digit resolution. Using immunosequencing, the study profiled T cell repertoires from roughly 650 subjects and related those repertoires to cytomegalovirus serostatus. The study aimed to test whether signatures of past pathogen exposure could be identified by cataloging public T cell receptors. Donor age, sex, ethnicity and CMV serostatus were collected together with the repertoire data. Every discovery cohort repertoire had been produced on one sequencing platform. An earlier analysis of several hundred of the donors used high-throughput TCR beta sequencing to judge whether each TCR beta V gene segment behaved as functional or pseudogenic. Rather than using new phenotypic data, the later analysis identified candidate immune exposures from TCR beta sequences and from how often those sequences occurred across donors. Along with the approximately 650-subject first cohort, a separate validation cohort of about 110 different subjects was used. The genetic ancestry cluster associated with self-reported Caucasian donors included 80% to 90% of the 398 genotyped donors. The number of typed donors differed by locus: roughly 620-630 for A, B, C, DRB1 and DQB1; 522 for DQA1; around 580 for DPA1; and roughly 490 for DPB1. High-throughput TCR immunosequencing, statistical association of individual TCRs with disease status, and machine learning were combined to predict cytomegalovirus infection status. Several DR-DQ haplotypes were handled as single units for association and clustering, since linkage in the cohort was strong. Among some 400 genotyped donors of the cohort, an average of roughly 230,000 unique TCR beta nucleotide sequences was sequenced per donor, of which about 19% were non-productive. Approximately 300 gigabases of sequencing data and about 92 million unique TCR sequences made up an early release that covered around 640 HLA-typed donors. A later analysis re-examined previously published TCR beta repertoires from more than 550 donors and added high-resolution HLA genotyping to investigate patterns of TCR occurrence.

Beyond this particular receptor, the publication reports: In vitro tests confirmed that three of the cytomegalovirus-associated TCR beta chains recognize cytomegalovirus antigens. An earlier analysis of approximately 530 of the donors showed that most TCR beta V segments appeared in productive rearrangements either about 87% or about 30% of the time, which broadly matched IMGT annotations. The sequencing pipeline was judged likely to have produced a cluster of highly shared sequence variants as a technical artifact. Correlated functional status among segregating V segments might reflect linkage disequilibrium, but an unknown experimental factor could not be ruled out. Sequencing depth was assumed to be roughly uniform across donors in the presence/absence analyses, though that assumption may not hold. An association between a missense DCLRE1C variant and V-gene and J-gene trimming of TCR beta chains was found in a later genetic analysis and replicated in an independent cohort. While some public TCRs were present in many individuals, most TCR sequences turned up only very rarely across donors. In a later analysis, most CMV-associated TCR beta chains were found to appear HLA-restricted, with HLA associations seemingly driven largely by CMV exposure. Strong co-occurrence of HLA alleles, especially DR and DQ, made assigning TCR associations to individual alleles difficult. In the study, around 150 TCR beta chains were listed as associated with cytomegalovirus. According to a later analysis, TCR association rates differed among HLA loci, with DRB1 alleles showing the most associated TCRs and HLA-C alleles showing the fewest. According to a later analysis, parvovirus B19, influenza, CMV and Epstein-Barr virus appeared linked to several top co-occurrence clusters. In both the original and validation cohorts, the classifier was reported to diagnose cytomegalovirus status with high specificity and sensitivity. The earlier analysis of approximately 590 of the donors excluded roughly 17 rarely observed V segments, including chromosome 9 orphons, because counts were too low. Specific HLA alleles were associated with more than 15,000 TCR beta sequences at a false discovery rate of 0.05 in a later analysis. Because some donors lacked HLA typing at each locus, the association tests relied only on the typed subset. In a later analysis, HLA-associated TCR beta chains showed more clonal expansion and lower generation probabilities than non-associated chains that were equally common. According to a later genetic analysis, donors in an Asian-associated ancestry cluster had fewer N-insertions in productive TCRs than the roughly 700-donor mean. According to the authors, the approach could potentially be generalized to other disease states and immunological phenotypes. This cohort had only TCR beta chains sequenced, and the lack of alpha or paired-chain data limited which features could be detected. Because the 87-base-pair reads could not distinguish some IMGT-functional V segments, including TRBV6-2 and TRBV6-3, those segments were excluded. For the cohort, immune exposure information was limited to CMV serostatus. A further reported finding was that TCR beta sequences accurately predicted the HLA-A and HLA-B alleles for most subjects in the first cohort.

The library was produced with the immunoSEQ multiplex PCR assay. The multiplex PCR relied on a mix of 60 forward primers for TCR Vbeta segments and 13 reverse primers for TCR Jbeta segments. A multiplex PCR assay on genomic DNA amplified the CDR3 region of rearranged TCR beta genes. Amplified TCR beta libraries were sequenced as 87-base-pair reads on the Illumina HiSeq System. In the source study's methods: A later analysis counted tens of millions of unique TCR beta chains across the 550 to 750 repertoires, and roughly 9.9 million of these chains were shared by at least two donors. Raw reads were error-corrected and collapsed into unique sequences with a nearest-neighbor algorithm that merged closely related sequences to remove PCR and sequencing errors. V, D and J gene segments were assigned by aligning CDR3 sequences to IMGT reference sequences. For a sequence to be retained, a match of at least six nucleotides to both a V gene segment and a J gene segment was required. A rearrangement was called productive if the CDR3 had no stop codons and remained in frame with V and J, and every other rearrangement was called non-productive. CDR3 was defined by IMGT convention, running from the second conserved V-encoded cysteine to the conserved J-encoded phenylalanine. Sequences without an unambiguous match to a single V gene segment were excluded from the earlier analysis of several hundred of the donors. In an earlier analysis of some 590 of the donors, a V segment was called functional when productive rearrangements were above 56.7%, and segregating when the standard deviation between donors exceeded 5%. A statistical classification framework was built for diagnosing cytomegalovirus status from the catalog of TCR beta chain sequences. A later analysis assigned V and J genes by comparing TCR nucleotide sequences with IMGT/GENE-DB human TR gene sequences. A later analysis assigned CDR3 sequences and most-parsimonious VDJ recombination scenarios with the TCRdist pipeline. A later analysis defined each TCR beta chain by its CDR3 amino acid sequence plus V-gene family, and excluded reads lacking a unique V-gene family. To address suspected cross-contamination and a sequencing artifact, a later analysis removed 450 to 700 highly shared, low-generation-probability nucleotide sequences. For each public chain, a later analysis derived a clonal expansion index from normalized ranks of inferred template counts within each repertoire. A later analysis computed generation probabilities with a VDJ recombination model fitted to out-of-frame rearrangements, and checked the results against IGoR. In a later analysis, TCR-TCR, TCR-HLA and TCR-CMV co-occurrence was scored with hypergeometric tests, and a repertoire-size bias correction was applied to TCR pairs. In a later analysis, false discovery rates were estimated by permuting HLA or CMV assignments 20 times. In a later analysis, co-occurring TCRs were grouped using DBSCAN, with TCRdist sequence similarity added in when clustering inside HLA-allele-positive subsets. For co-occurrence clustering, repertoires with fewer than 30,000 or more than 120,000 public chains were excluded, along with roughly 5 repertoires with anomalous nucleotide sharing. Entries here come from immuneACCESS through TCRdb and include only in-frame sequences with V and J called. Some clones fail to appear in such tables; in the studies checked, an unresolved V gene covers under half of the shortfall, and the cause of the remainder is unknown. That table is the source of V, J and clone size, and D and trimming were worked out from the DNA. The sample data list more than 85,000 clones, and more than 75% of these were observed just once. The ten largest clonotypes hold 3% to 4% of the sample.

A remark on this clone: Its target antigen remains unknown. No much larger clonotype is one base removed from it; base qualities were not supplied.

Based on the germline V gene (reference sequence), the CDR1 and CDR2 sequences are SEHNR and FQNEAQ. Trimming removed 1 base from V and 1 base from J, leaving 8 bases between the germline ends. The CDR3 contains 14 residues, cysteine and phenylalanine counted. Only the CDR3 DNA is retained, 42 bases long and in frame from the first base. The cohort consisted of 666 healthy bone marrow donors. Cohort members were all nominally healthy when sampled, although unrecorded immune exposures were likely present. The donor tested CMV seropositive and was one of the 289 seropositive cohort members. Each donor provided a peripheral blood sample, and peripheral blood mononuclear cells were used for TCR beta sequencing. Genomic DNA was extracted from the blood cell samples with the Qiagen DNeasy Blood Extraction Kit.

Recombination connected TRBV7-9 to TRBJ2-7, with the D gene too uncertain to name. What was sequenced was PBMCs. This receptor was identified in a woman aged 45 to 65 in good health and CMV-seropositive. The CDR3 has the sequence CASSLGALSYEQYF. The bases are TGTGCCAGCAGCTTAGGGGCCCTTTCCTACGAGCAGTACTTC.